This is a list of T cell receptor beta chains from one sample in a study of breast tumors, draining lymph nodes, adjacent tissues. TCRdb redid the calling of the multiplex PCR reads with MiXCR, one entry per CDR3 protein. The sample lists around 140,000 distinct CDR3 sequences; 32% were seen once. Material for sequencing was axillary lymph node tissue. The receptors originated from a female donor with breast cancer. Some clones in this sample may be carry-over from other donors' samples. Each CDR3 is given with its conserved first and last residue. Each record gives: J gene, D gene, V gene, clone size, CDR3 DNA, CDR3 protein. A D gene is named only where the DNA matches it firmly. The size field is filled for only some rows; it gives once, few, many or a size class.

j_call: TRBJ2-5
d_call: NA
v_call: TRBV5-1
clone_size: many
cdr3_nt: TGCGCCAGCAGCTTAACAGAAGAGACCCAGTACTTC
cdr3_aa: CASSLTEETQYF

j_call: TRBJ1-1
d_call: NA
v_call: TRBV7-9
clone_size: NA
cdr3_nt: TGTGCCAGCAGCCCCTCGGGGATTGGAACTGAAGCTTTCTTT
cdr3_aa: CASSPSGIGTEAFF

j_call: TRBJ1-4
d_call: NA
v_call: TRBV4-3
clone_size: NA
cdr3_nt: TGCGCCAGCAGCCAAGAAGACATTGGGAATGAAAAACTGTTTTTT
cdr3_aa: CASSQEDIGNEKLFF

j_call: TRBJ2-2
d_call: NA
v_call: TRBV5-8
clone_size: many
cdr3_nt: TGTGCCAGCAGCTTGGCCGGGGTATGGAACACCGGGGAGCTGTTTTTT
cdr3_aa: CASSLAGVWNTGELFF

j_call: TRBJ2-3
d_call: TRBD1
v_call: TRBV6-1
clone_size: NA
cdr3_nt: TGTGCCAGCAGGGGACAGCCCACAGATACGCAGTATTTT
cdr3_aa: CASRGQPTDTQYF

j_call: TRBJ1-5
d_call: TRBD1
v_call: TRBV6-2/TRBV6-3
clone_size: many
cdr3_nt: TGTGCCAGCAGGGGACAGCTGGGGTCTAGCAATCAGCCCCAGCATTTT
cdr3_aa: CASRGQLGSSNQPQHF

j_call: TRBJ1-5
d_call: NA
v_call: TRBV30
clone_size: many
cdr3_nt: TGTGCCTGGAGTGACGGGACTACTCTATACCCCCAGCATTTT
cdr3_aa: CAWSDGTTLYPQHF

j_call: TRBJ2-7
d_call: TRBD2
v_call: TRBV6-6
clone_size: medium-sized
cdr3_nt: TGTGCCAGCAGTCGCGGGGGGGCCCGCGAGCAGTACTTC
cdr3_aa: CASSRGGAREQYF

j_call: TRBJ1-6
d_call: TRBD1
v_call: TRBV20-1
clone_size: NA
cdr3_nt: TGCAGTGCTAGAGAGGGGACAGGCCACATGGCCCTCCACTTT
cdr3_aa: CSAREGTGHMALHF

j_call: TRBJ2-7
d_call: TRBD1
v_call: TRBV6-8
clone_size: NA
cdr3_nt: TGTGCCAGCAGTCACTCGGGACAGAACTCCTACGAGCAGTACTTC
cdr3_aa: CASSHSGQNSYEQYF

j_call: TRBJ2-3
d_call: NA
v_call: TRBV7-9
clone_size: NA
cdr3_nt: TGTGCCAGCAGTTTTCCGGGCAGCAACACAGATACGCAGTATTTT
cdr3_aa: CASSFPGSNTDTQYF

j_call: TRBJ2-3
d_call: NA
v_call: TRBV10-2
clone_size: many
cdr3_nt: TGCGCCAGCCGAGACCCCAGAGATACGCAGTATTTT
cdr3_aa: CASRDPRDTQYF

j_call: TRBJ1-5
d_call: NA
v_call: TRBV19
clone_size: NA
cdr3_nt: TGTGGCAGTGGTCAGGGAGGGCATCAGCCCCAGCATTTT
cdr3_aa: CGSGQGGHQPQHF

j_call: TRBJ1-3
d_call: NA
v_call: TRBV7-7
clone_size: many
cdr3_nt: TGTGCTAGCAGCTTAGGTCCCGGGAAAGGAAACACCATATATTTT
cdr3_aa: CASSLGPGKGNTIYF